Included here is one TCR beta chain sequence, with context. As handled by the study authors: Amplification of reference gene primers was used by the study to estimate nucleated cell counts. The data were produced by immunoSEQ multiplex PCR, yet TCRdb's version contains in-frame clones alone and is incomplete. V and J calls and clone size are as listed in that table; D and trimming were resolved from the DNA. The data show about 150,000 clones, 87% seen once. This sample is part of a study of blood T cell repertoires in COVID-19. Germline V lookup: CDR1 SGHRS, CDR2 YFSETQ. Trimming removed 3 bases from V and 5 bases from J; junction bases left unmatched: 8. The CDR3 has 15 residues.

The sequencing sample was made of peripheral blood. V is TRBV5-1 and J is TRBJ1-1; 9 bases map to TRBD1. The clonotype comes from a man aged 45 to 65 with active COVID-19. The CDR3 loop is CASSYGQGSKTEAFF. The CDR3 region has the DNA TGCGCCAGCAGCTACGGACAGGGGTCGAAAACTGAAGCTTTCTTT.